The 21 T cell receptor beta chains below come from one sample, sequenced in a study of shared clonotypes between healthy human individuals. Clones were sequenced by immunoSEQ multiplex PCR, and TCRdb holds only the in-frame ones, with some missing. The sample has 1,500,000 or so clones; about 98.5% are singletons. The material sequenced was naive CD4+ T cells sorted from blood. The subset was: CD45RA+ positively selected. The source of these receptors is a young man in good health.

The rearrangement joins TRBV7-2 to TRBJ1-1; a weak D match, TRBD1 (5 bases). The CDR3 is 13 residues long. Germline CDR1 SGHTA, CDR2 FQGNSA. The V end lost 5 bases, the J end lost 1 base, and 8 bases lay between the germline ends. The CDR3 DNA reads TGTGCCAGCAGCAGGCAGGGGAACACTGAAGCTTTCTTT. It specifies CASSRQGNTEAFF.

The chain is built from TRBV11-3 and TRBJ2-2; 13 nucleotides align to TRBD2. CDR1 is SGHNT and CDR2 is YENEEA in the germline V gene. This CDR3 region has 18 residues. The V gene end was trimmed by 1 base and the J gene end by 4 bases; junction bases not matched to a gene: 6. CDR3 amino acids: CASSLVWTSGSPTGELFF. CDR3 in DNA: TGTGCCAGCAGCTTAGTCTGGACTAGCGGGAGTCCCACCGGGGAGCTGTTTTTT.

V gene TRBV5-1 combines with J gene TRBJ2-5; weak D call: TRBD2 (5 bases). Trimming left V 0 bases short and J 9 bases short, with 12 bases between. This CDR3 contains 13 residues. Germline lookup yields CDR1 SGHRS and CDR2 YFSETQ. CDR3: CASSLGGPVSQYF. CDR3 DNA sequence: TGCGCCAGCAGCTTGGGAGGGCCGGTTTCCCAGTACTTC. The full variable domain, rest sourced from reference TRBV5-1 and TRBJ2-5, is KAGVTQTPRYLIKTRGQQVTLSCSPISGHRSVSWYQQTPGQGLQFLFEYFSETQRNKGNFPGRFSGRQFSNSRSEMNVSTLELGDSALYLCASSLGGPVSQYFGPGTRLLVL.

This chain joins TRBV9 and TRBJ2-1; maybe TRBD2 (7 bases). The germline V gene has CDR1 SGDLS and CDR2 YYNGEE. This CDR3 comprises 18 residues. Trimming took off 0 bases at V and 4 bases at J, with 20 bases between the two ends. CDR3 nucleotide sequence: TGTGCCAGCAGCGTAGGTCCCGGGGGGCCCAGGTTGTACAATGAGCAGTTCTTC. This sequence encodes CASSVGPGGPRLYNEQFF.

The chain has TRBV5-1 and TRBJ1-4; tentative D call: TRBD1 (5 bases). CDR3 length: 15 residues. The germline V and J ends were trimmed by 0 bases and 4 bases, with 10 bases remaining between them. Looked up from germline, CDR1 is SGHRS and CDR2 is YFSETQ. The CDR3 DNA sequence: TGCGCCAGCAGCTTGGCTGGGACCTTTAATGAAAAACTGTTTTTT. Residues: CASSLAGTFNEKLFF.

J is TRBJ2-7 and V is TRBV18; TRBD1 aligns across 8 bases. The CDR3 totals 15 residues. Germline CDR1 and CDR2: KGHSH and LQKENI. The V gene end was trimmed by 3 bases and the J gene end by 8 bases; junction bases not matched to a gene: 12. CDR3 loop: CASSPPTGTGSQQYF. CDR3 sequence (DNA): TGTGCCAGCTCACCGCCGACCGGGACAGGAAGCCAGCAGTACTTC.

The CDR3 region is CASSRGGGLSEEFF. The CDR3 DNA is TGTGCCAGCAGCCGCGGAGGTGGACTCTCCGAGGAGTTCTTC. The V and J genes are TRBV7-2 and TRBJ2-1, with a tentative D call TRBD2 (5 bases). CDR3 length equals 14 residues. The germline V gene has CDR1 SGHTA and CDR2 FQGNSA. V lost 5 bases to trimming and J lost 14 bases, with 22 bases between them. The full variable domain, rest sourced from reference TRBV7-2 and TRBJ2-1, is GAGVSQSPSNKVTEKGKDVELRCDPISGHTALYWYRQSLGQGLEFLIYFQGNSAPDKSGLPSDRFSAERTGGSVSTLTIQRTQQEDSAVYLCASSRGGGLSEEFFGPGTRLTVL.

The CDR3 protein is CASSYREGTYEQYF. The CDR3 DNA sequence: TGTGCCAGCAGTTACCGGGAGGGGACCTACGAGCAGTACTTC. This chain joins TRBV6-5 and TRBJ2-7, with TRBD2 matching 8 bases. J lost 2 bases, V lost 2 bases, and 2 bases had no gene match. Germline lookup yields CDR1 MNHEY and CDR2 SVGAGI. This CDR3 is built from 14 residues.

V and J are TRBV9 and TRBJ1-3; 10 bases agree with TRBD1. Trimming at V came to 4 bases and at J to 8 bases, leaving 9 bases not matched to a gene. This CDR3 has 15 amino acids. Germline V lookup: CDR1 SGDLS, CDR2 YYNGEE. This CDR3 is CASSPRPGTGDTIYF. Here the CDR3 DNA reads TGTGCCAGCAGCCCTCGTCCCGGGACAGGGGACACCATATATTTT. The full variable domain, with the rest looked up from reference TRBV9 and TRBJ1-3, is DSGVTQTPKHLITATGQRVTLRCSPRSGDLSVYWYQQSLDQGLQFLIQYYNGEERAKGNILERFSAQQFPDLHSELNLSSLELGDSALYFCASSPRPGTGDTIYFGEGSWLTVV.

The CDR3 reads CASSPLAGAKGETQYF. The CDR3 nucleotides read TGTGCCAGCTCACCACTCGCGGGAGCGAAGGGGGAGACCCAGTACTTC. V and J are TRBV18 and TRBJ2-5; 7 bases map to TRBD2. This CDR3 comprises 16 residues. Germline trimming cut 1 base from V and 5 bases from J; bases unmatched to any gene: 10. CDR1 is KGHSH and CDR2 is LQKENI in the germline V gene.

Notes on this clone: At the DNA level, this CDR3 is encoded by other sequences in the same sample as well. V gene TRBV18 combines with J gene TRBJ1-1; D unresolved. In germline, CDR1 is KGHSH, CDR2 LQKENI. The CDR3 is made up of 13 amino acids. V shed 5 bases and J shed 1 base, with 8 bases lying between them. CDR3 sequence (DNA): TGTGCCAGCTCAACCGACGAGAACACTGAAGCTTTCTTT. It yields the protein CASSTDENTEAFF.

CDR3 loop: CATRSGIATSYNEQFF. The DNA for the CDR3 is TGTGCCACCAGAAGTGGTATAGCGACCAGCTACAATGAGCAGTTCTTC. The V gene is TRBV15, the J gene TRBJ2-1, with a possible D match to TRBD2 (5 bases). Germline CDR1 LNHNV, CDR2 YYDKDF (reference sequence). Trimming took 6 bases from V and 3 from J, leaving 18 bases between them. This CDR3 region has 16 residues. The complete variable domain, with remaining parts taken from reference TRBV15 and TRBJ2-1, reads DAMVIQNPRYQVTQFGKPVTLSCSQTLNHNVMYWYQQKSSQAPKLLFHYYDKDFNNEADTPDNFQSRRPNTSFCFLDIRSPGLGDTAMYLCATRSGIATSYNEQFFGPGTRLTVL.

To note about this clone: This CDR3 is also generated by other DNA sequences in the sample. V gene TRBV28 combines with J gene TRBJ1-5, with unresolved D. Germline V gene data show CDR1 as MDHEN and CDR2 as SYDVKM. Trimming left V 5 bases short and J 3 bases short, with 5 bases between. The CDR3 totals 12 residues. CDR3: CASSPPNQPQHF. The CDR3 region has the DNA TGTGCCAGCAGTCCCCCCAATCAGCCCCAGCATTTT.

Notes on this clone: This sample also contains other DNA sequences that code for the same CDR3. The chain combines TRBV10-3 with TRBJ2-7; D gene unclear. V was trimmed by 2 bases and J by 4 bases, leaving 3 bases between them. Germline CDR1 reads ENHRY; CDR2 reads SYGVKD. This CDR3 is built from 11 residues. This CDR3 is CAISETYEQYF. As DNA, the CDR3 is TGTGCCATCAGTGAGACGTACGAGCAGTACTTC.

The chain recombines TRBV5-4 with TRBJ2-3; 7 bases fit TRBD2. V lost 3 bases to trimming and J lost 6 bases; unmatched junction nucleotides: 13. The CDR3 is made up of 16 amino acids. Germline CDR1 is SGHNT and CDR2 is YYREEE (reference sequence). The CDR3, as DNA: TGTGCCAGCAGCTGGCGGGGCGGGAGATCTCGGGATACGCAGTATTTT. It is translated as CASSWRGGRSRDTQYF.

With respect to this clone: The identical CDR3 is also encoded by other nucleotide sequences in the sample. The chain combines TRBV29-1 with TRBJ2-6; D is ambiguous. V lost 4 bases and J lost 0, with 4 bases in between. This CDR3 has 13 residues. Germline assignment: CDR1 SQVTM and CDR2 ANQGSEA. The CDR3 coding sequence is TGCAGCGTTGCCAGCTCTGGGGCCAACGTCCTGACTTTC. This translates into CSVASSGANVLTF.

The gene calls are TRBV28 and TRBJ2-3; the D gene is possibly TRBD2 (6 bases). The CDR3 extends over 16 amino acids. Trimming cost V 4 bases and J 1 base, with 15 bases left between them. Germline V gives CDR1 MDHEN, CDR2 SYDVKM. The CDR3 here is CASSWGAQRGTDTQYF. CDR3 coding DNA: TGTGCCAGCAGTTGGGGCGCCCAGCGGGGCACAGATACGCAGTATTTT.

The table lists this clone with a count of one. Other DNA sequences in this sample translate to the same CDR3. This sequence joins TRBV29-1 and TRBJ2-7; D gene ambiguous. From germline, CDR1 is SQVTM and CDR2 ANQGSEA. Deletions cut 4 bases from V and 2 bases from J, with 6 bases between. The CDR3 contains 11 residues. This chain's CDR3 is CSVGRAYEQYF. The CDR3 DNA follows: TGCAGCGTTGGTCGAGCCTACGAGCAGTACTTC.

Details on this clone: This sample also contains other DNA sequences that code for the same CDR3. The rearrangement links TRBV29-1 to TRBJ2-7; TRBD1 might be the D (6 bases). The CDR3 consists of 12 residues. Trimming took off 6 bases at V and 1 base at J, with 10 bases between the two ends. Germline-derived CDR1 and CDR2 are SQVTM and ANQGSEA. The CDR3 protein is CSVATGSYEQYF. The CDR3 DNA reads TGCAGCGTAGCAACAGGGTCCTACGAGCAGTACTTC.

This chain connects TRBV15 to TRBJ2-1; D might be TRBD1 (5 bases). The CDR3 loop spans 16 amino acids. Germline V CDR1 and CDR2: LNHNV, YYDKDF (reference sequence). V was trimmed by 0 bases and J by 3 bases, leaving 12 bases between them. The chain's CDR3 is CATSRDAGAVYNEQFF. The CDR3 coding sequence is TGTGCCACCAGCAGAGATGCTGGGGCCGTCTACAATGAGCAGTTCTTC.

The CDR3 coding sequence is TGTGCCAGCAGTTCAAAGACTAACACCGGGGAGCTGTTTTTT. Residues: CASSSKTNTGELFF. The rearrangement links TRBV27 to TRBJ2-2; unclear D gene. With 4 bases removed from V and 2 bases from J, the gap between germline ends came to 8 bases. The CDR3 covers 14 residues. Germline loops: CDR1 MNHEY, CDR2 SMNVEV (reference sequence).